These 25 T cell receptor beta chains originate from one sample sequenced in a study of blood T cell repertoires in COVID-19. Libraries were prepared by immunoSEQ multiplex PCR; TCRdb keeps only in-frame clonotypes and omits some of them. The table shows some 130,000 clones, with about nine tenths occurring only once. The specimen was peripheral blood. The receptors come from a woman aged 70-85 years with COVID-19, enrolled during active disease.

This rearrangement joins TRBV2 to TRBJ1-6; 7 bases align to TRBD1. This CDR3 has 15 amino acids. Trimming removed 4 bases from V and 10 bases from J; junction bases left unmatched: 10. Germline CDR1 SNHLY, CDR2 FYNNEI. The CDR3 sequence is CASSASGQRPSPLHF. CDR3 sequence (DNA): TGTGCCAGCAGTGCCTCGGGACAGAGACCCTCACCCCTCCACTTT. The entire variable domain, with the rest obtained from reference TRBV2 and TRBJ1-6, is as follows: EPEVTQTPSHQVTQMGQEVILRCVPISNHLYFYWYRQILGQKVEFLVSFYNNEISEKSEIFDDQFSVERPDGSNFTLKIRSTKLEDSAMYFCASSASGQRPSPLHFGNGTRLTVT.

The chain joins TRBV7-6 to TRBJ2-7; D remains unclear. Trimming pared 0 bases from V and 0 bases from J, leaving 9 bases between. The CDR3 runs to 15 residues. CDR1 is SGHVS and CDR2 is FNYEAQ in the germline V gene. CDR3 amino acids: CASSLADIGSYEQYF. DNA for the CDR3: TGTGCCAGCAGCTTAGCCGACATTGGCTCCTACGAGCAGTACTTC. The whole variable domain, remainder taken from reference TRBV7-6 and TRBJ2-7, is GAGVSQSPRYKVTKRGQDVALRCDPISGHVSLYWYRQALGQGPEFLTYFNYEAQQDKSGLPNDRFSAERPEGSISTLTIQRTEQRDSAMYRCASSLADIGSYEQYFGPGTRLTVT.

The CDR3 reads CASSPPQAGYTF. CDR3 nucleotides: TGTGCCAGCAGCCCGCCCCAGGCTGGCTACACCTTC. V gene TRBV7-9 combines with J gene TRBJ1-2; no clear D. V was cut by 5 bases and J by 7 bases, with 11 bases left in between. The germline gives CDR1 SEHNR, CDR2 FQNEAQ (reference sequence). CDR3 length: 12 residues.

This sequence joins TRBV28 and TRBJ2-1; tentative D call: TRBD2 (6 bases). The V gene's germline CDR1 is MDHEN and CDR2 SYDVKM. The CDR3 totals 15 residues. V lost 3 bases and J 3 bases, leaving 12 bases between the germline ends. In DNA form, the CDR3 reads TGTGCCAGCAGTTTTAGGGGAGCGGGCTACAATGAGCAGTTCTTC. Protein: CASSFRGAGYNEQFF.

As regards this clone: A junction boundary mismatches the germline segment, possibly from a read error. The chain employs TRBV19 and TRBJ1-2; D may be TRBD1 (5 bases). Germline CDR1 LNHDA, CDR2 SQIVND (reference sequence). This CDR3 has 13 amino acids. The CDR3 region is CASSDSHNNGYTF. The CDR3 DNA reads as TGTGCCAGTAGTGACAGCCATAACAATGGCTACACCTTC. Full variable domain (rest looked up from reference TRBV19 and TRBJ1-2): DGGITQSPKYLFRKEGQNVTLSCEQNLNHDAMYWYRQDPGQGLRLIYYSQIVNDFQKGDIAEGYSVSREKKESFPLTVTSAQKNPTAFYLCASSDSHNNGYTFGSGTRLTVV.

The CDR3 coding sequence is TGTGCCAGCAGTTCCCACACGGGGGGGCCGGAGACCCAGTACTTC. Amino acids: CASSSHTGGPETQYF. This rearrangement joins TRBV28 to TRBJ2-5; TRBD2 agrees at 8 bases. This CDR3 is 15 amino acids long. The V and J ends lost 4 bases and 5 bases, in that order; junction bases with no gene match: 9. Germline CDR1 MDHEN, CDR2 SYDVKM.

The CDR3 coding sequence is TGTGCCAGCCGTGACTCGGACAGCGAGCATTTTGGCTACACCTTC. This gives the protein CASRDSDSEHFGYTF. This chain links TRBV19 with TRBJ1-2; tentatively, D is TRBD1 (6 bases). CDR1 and CDR2 (germline): LNHDA, SQIVND (reference sequence). CDR3 size: 15 residues. Trimming stripped 9 bases from V and 7 bases from J, with 24 bases between.

The J gene is TRBJ1-2, the V gene TRBV5-6; TRBD1 might be the D (6 bases). The CDR3 runs 15 residues. The V and J ends lost 1 base and 1 base respectively, with 11 bases between them. The germline CDR1 and CDR2 sequences are SGHDT and YYEEEE. CDR3 nucleotides: TGTGCCAGCAGCTTGTGGCAGGGGAATAACTATGGCTACACCTTC. Its protein product is CASSLWQGNNYGYTF.

With regard to this clone: This sample also contains other DNA sequences that code for the same CDR3. The chain carries TRBV5-6 and TRBJ1-1, with 11 bases identical to TRBD1. Trimming took 2 bases from V and 14 from J; bases not matched to a gene: 8. This CDR3 region has 13 residues. The germline V gene encodes CDR1 SGHDT and CDR2 YYEEEE. The CDR3 region is CASSFWDRGRAFF. CDR3 coding DNA: TGTGCCAGCAGCTTCTGGGACAGGGGGAGGGCCTTCTTT.

The chain links TRBV29-1 to TRBJ1-4; 8 nucleotides line up with TRBD1. V lost 5 bases, J lost 5 bases, and 4 bases stayed unmatched. Germline assignment: CDR1 SQVTM and CDR2 ANQGSEA. The CDR3 has 13 residues. The CDR3 here is CSVTRTGNEKLFF. The CDR3 DNA sequence: TGCAGCGTTACCCGGACAGGGAATGAAAAACTGTTTTTT.

The chain has TRBV2 and TRBJ1-5; no reliable D call. This CDR3 region has 17 residues. The V end lost 5 bases, the J end lost 4 bases, and 21 bases lay between the germline ends. Germline assignment: CDR1 SNHLY and CDR2 FYNNEI. This CDR3 reads CASSIYGKVLLNQPQHF. The CDR3 DNA reads as TGTGCCAGCAGTATTTACGGGAAGGTCCTCCTAAATCAGCCCCAGCATTTT. The whole variable domain, filled in from reference TRBV2 and TRBJ1-5, reads EPEVTQTPSHQVTQMGQEVILRCVPISNHLYFYWYRQILGQKVEFLVSFYNNEISEKSEIFDDQFSVERPDGSNFTLKIRSTKLEDSAMYFCASSIYGKVLLNQPQHFGDGTRLSIL.

V gene TRBV10-3 combines with J gene TRBJ2-2, with TRBD2 matching 7 bases. The CDR3 spans 14 residues. Trimming took 6 bases from V and 7 from J; bases not matched to a gene: 8. Germline assignment: CDR1 ENHRY and CDR2 SYGVKD. The CDR3 coding sequence is TGTGCCATCAGCCCGGCCAGCGGGGTCGGGGAGCTGTTTTTT. Translating gives CAISPASGVGELFF.

The chain combines TRBV3-1 (or the pseudogene TRBV3-2) with TRBJ1-1; TRBD1 agrees at 9 bases. CDR1 and CDR2 from the germline V gene are LGHDT and YNNKEL (reference sequence). V was clipped by 4 bases and J by 5 bases; unmatched bases: 5. The CDR3 has 14 residues. The CDR3 nucleotides are TGTGCCAGCAGCCGGGGACAGGGTTTAACTGAAGCTTTCTTT. Protein: CASSRGQGLTEAFF.

As DNA, the CDR3 is TGTGCCAGCAGCCCCCGGGACAGTCCGAACACCGGGGAGCTGTTTTTT. Its translation: CASSPRDSPNTGELFF. The chain is built from TRBV9 and TRBJ2-2, with 7 bases identical to TRBD1. V was clipped by 4 bases and J by 0 bases; unmatched bases: 6. The germline CDR1 and CDR2 sequences are SGDLS and YYNGEE. The CDR3 runs 16 residues.

The V gene is TRBV3-1 (or the pseudogene TRBV3-2), the J gene TRBJ2-3, with D possibly matching TRBD1 (6 bases). V was trimmed by 8 bases and J by 1 base, leaving 10 bases between them. The length of the CDR3 is 13 residues. Germline V gives CDR1 LGHDT, CDR2 YNNKEL (reference sequence). CDR3 nucleotides: TGTGCCAGCCACAGGGTAGGCACAGATACGCAGTATTTT. This translates into CASHRVGTDTQYF.

This clone was detected only once. This chain links TRBV28 with TRBJ1-2, with D possibly being TRBD1 (5 bases). This CDR3 has 13 residues. Deletions cut 5 bases from V and 2 bases from J, with 9 bases between. From germline, CDR1 is MDHEN and CDR2 SYDVKM. The DNA for the CDR3 is TGTGCCAGCAGTCTCCCAGGGAACTATGGCTACACCTTC. It specifies CASSLPGNYGYTF.

This chain links TRBV7-2 with TRBJ1-4, with 8 bases matching TRBD1. The CDR3 loop spans 15 amino acids. CDR1 and CDR2 from the germline V gene are SGHTA and FQGNSA. Trimming at V came to 7 bases and at J to 8 bases, leaving 12 bases not matched to a gene. The CDR3 sequence: CASTLAAGGREKLFF. In DNA form, the CDR3 reads TGTGCCAGCACCCTAGCGGCAGGGGGCCGGGAAAAACTGTTTTTT.

The CDR3 loop reads CAWSVQTGVQPQHF. As DNA, the CDR3 is TGTGCCTGGAGTGTACAGACAGGCGTACAGCCCCAGCATTTT. The chain couples TRBV30 to TRBJ1-5; tentative D call: TRBD1 (6 bases). V lost 0 bases to trimming and J lost 7 bases, with 13 bases between them. The CDR3 extends over 14 amino acids. Germline values: CDR1 GTSNPN, CDR2 SVGIG (reference sequence).

The chain combines TRBV19 with TRBJ1-2; perhaps TRBD1 as D (5 bases). From germline, CDR1 is LNHDA and CDR2 SQIVND (reference sequence). The V gene lost 3 bases and the J gene lost 4 bases, with 9 bases spanning the gap. This CDR3 spans 13 amino acids. The DNA for the CDR3 is TGTGCCAGTAGTATGGAGGGGACCTATGGCTACACCTTC. This translates into CASSMEGTYGYTF.

V gene TRBV7-2 combines with J gene TRBJ2-5, with 10 bases matching TRBD2. This CDR3 has 15 residues. V gave up 5 bases and J gave up 4 bases; unmatched junction bases: 7. CDR1 is SGHTA, CDR2 FQGNSA, per germline. The DNA of the CDR3 is TGTGCCAGCAGCCCTAACTTAGCGGGGGGAGAGACCCAGTACTTC. Protein product: CASSPNLAGGETQYF.

This clone showed up just once. The CDR3 DNA is TGTGCCTGGAGTGGGAGGACGGGGAGATCCTACGAGCAGTACTTC. It specifies CAWSGRTGRSYEQYF. The V gene is TRBV30, the J gene TRBJ2-7, with a tentative D call TRBD2 (5 bases). V was shortened by 1 base and J by 1 base, with 14 bases between the two germline ends. The CDR3 has 15 amino acids. The V gene's germline CDR1 is GTSNPN and CDR2 SVGIG (reference sequence).

J is TRBJ2-5 and V is TRBV2, with 11 bases that match TRBD2. Germline trimming cut 7 bases from V and 5 bases from J; bases unmatched to any gene: 12. The CDR3 consists of 16 residues. Germline CDR1 and CDR2: SNHLY and FYNNEI. The CDR3 sequence: CASTFTSGGVPETQYF. CDR3 in DNA: TGTGCCAGCACCTTTACTAGCGGGGGTGTCCCGGAGACCCAGTACTTC.

The CDR3 here is CAISEGGGEKLFF. CDR3 in DNA: TGTGCCATCAGTGAAGGCGGGGGCGAAAAACTGTTTTTT. The rearrangement links TRBV10-3 to TRBJ1-4; D is possibly TRBD1 (6 bases). CDR1 and CDR2 (germline): ENHRY, SYGVKD. This CDR3 is 13 amino acids long. Trimming removed 3 bases at V and 8 bases at J, with 10 bases between.

The CDR3 here is CASSDGRLRGRQETQYF. The CDR3 nucleotides are TGTGCCAGCAGTGACGGCCGGTTAAGGGGTCGCCAAGAGACCCAGTACTTC. The chain links TRBV6-1 to TRBJ2-5; maybe TRBD1 (5 bases). The V gene's germline CDR1 is MNHNS and CDR2 SASEGT. Trimming removed 3 bases from V and 1 base from J, with 18 bases in between. This CDR3 has 17 amino acids.

This clone came up a few times. The chain links TRBV14 to TRBJ2-1; weak D call: TRBD1 (6 bases). Germline values: CDR1 SGHDN, CDR2 FVKESK. CDR3 size: 16 residues. V lost 1 base and J lost 4, with 14 bases in between. Here the CDR3 reads CASSQGVRGLYNEQFF. The CDR3 bases are TGTGCCAGCAGCCAAGGTGTCAGGGGTTTGTACAATGAGCAGTTCTTC.